The rows below give T cell receptor beta chains drawn from one sample of a study of neurological immune-mediated disorders. Using its own MiXCR run on the 5' RACE reads, TCRdb lists one record per CDR3 protein. The sample lists tens of thousands of distinct CDR3 sequences; about 4.4% were seen once. Sequenced: CD4+ T cells from blood. The receptor source for this set is a man aged 18 to 30 in good health. Each CDR3 is given with its conserved first and last residue.

CASIASRVGNTEAFF	TRBV27	TRBJ1-1
CSASGDRDGANYGYTF	TRBV20-1	TRBJ1-2
CSARDPIDNGETQYF	TRBV20-1	TRBJ2-5
CASSLGVGATEAFF	TRBV5-1	TRBJ1-1
CASSRDRRRTSTDTQYF	TRBV6-2/TRBV6-3	TRBJ2-3
CASSPGTGGNQPQHF	TRBV3-1	TRBJ1-5
CATSSHLGAGALETQYF	TRBV15	TRBJ2-5
CSVPLGMSGFEKLFF	TRBV29-1	TRBJ1-4
CASHPGLGTEAFF	TRBV5-1	TRBJ1-1
CASSPQADTQYF	TRBV11-2	TRBJ2-3
CASSRSPAESTDTQYF	TRBV4-2	TRBJ2-3
CASSYSGRGYGYTF	TRBV6-5	TRBJ1-2
CASSLSDPSTDTQYF	TRBV5-1	TRBJ2-3
CASSGVQTTGANVLTF	TRBV2	TRBJ2-6
CAWSGRTGGVRNQPQHF	TRBV30	TRBJ1-5
CASDRDSTSGELFF	TRBV5-1	TRBJ2-2
CASSGGTLRSYEQYF	TRBV5-5	TRBJ2-7
CSATPRRSNSNQPQHF	TRBV20-1	TRBJ1-5
CASSSVYRATEAFF	TRBV27	TRBJ1-1
CASSGLNLGYNSPLHF	TRBV5-1	TRBJ1-6
CASSLGGVGDTQYF	TRBV7-7	TRBJ2-3
CSARSAWIKNNEQFF	TRBV20-1	TRBJ2-1
CASSRPLRTGRYEQYF	TRBV11-2	TRBJ2-7
CASSALALEQFF	TRBV3-1	TRBJ2-1
CATGEARGDNQPQHF	TRBV6-2/TRBV6-3	TRBJ1-5
CASSSYSGGETQYF	TRBV12-3/TRBV12-4	TRBJ2-5
CSVDVFMNTEAFF	TRBV29-1	TRBJ1-1
CASSGGDLYNEQFF	TRBV5-1	TRBJ2-1
CASKGLPFLNTEAFF	TRBV6-5	TRBJ1-1
CSARDQGGEAFF	TRBV20-1	TRBJ1-1
CASSLEDTQYF	TRBV7-9	TRBJ2-3
CSARTHPDGINEQFF	TRBV20-1	TRBJ2-1
CASSQDPAGGPGTGELFF	TRBV4-2	TRBJ2-2
CASSSSPGHWNTEAFF	TRBV13	TRBJ1-1
CSAGGGDYEQYF	TRBV29-1	TRBJ2-7
CASSQIVPPGELFF	TRBV6-5	TRBJ2-2
CASSPEPGPQSPLHF	TRBV7-7	TRBJ1-6
CSVMKSGNTIYF	TRBV29-1	TRBJ1-3
CSARDLTGGGQPQHF	TRBV20-1	TRBJ1-5
CASSQWGQSGTGELFF	TRBV3-1	TRBJ2-2
CASRDRTGARTDTQYF	TRBV6-2/TRBV6-3	TRBJ2-3
CSAKEGLHTDTQYF	TRBV20-1	TRBJ2-3
CASSRDRLSHYGYTF	TRBV14	TRBJ1-2
CASSLTLYNEQFF	TRBV12-3/TRBV12-4	TRBJ2-1
CATSRDEQRDSYGYTF	TRBV15	TRBJ1-2
CASSLWTGGPRVQYF	TRBV5-1	TRBJ2-5
CSGTYGTASSYNSPLHF	TRBV20-1	TRBJ1-6
CSAGSGLIYGYTF	TRBV20-1	TRBJ1-2
CSAGDRGRSQTQYF	TRBV20-1	TRBJ2-5
CASSEGTTNTEAFF	TRBV6-1	TRBJ1-1
CASSPTPENTEAFF	TRBV5-1	TRBJ1-1
CSESLTSMNTEAFF	TRBV20-1	TRBJ1-1
CSALGSGTNEKLFF	TRBV20-1	TRBJ1-4